This T cell receptor (beta chain) comes out of a study of GPR56 and killer-like receptors on CD4 memory cells (dated by TCRdb to between 2019 and 2020). About the full investigation: According to the study's proposal, human CD4+ memory T-cell differentiation and cytokine production potential are marked by the progressive acquisition of KLRB1, KLRG1, GPR56 and then KLRF1. Healthy blood donors in the study were described as age-matched to the liver disease patients, whose median age was about 68 years. General conclusions and limits of the study: Low clonal frequency was observed in the marker-negative population, and a progressive increase in clonal frequency, with a corresponding decrease in TCRbeta diversity, was observed along the proposed pathway. The authors took the finding that clones dominating late populations 4 and 5 were also present in early populations 1 and 2 as evidence for linear differentiation. TCR repertoires overlapped especially between the late populations 4 and 5, and partly population 3. Rather than covering full repertoires, the diversity and similarity analyses were limited to the 100 most expanded clones in each population.

Prior to TCRbeta sequencing, five KLR/GPR56-defined CD4+ populations were enriched by fluorescence-activated cell sorting. To test a linear memory differentiation pathway, TCRbeta repertoires were sequenced from five CD4+ T-cell subsets defined by expression of KLRB1, KLRG1, GPR56 and KLRF1. TCR-sequenced cells came from peripheral blood of healthy control individuals, reported as five donors in the TCRbeta analysis figure. Heparinized peripheral blood was collected, and every sample was processed within one hour of retrieval. To isolate peripheral blood mononuclear cells, blood was diluted 1:2 in PBS and put through Biocoll density gradient centrifugation at room temperature. CD4+ T cells were enriched from freshly isolated PBMCs by magnetic sorting with anti-CD4 MicroBeads before flow sorting. A BD FACSAria II was used to sort CD4+ T cells, enriched from the PBMCs of healthy donors, according to marker expression. Surface staining used anti-KLRB1 clone 191B8, anti-KLRF1 clone 4A4.D10 and anti-KLRG1 clone REA261 antibodies from Miltenyi Biotec.

Instrument used: Illumina HiSeq 2500. Sequencing libraries were built by amplifying the recombined TCRbeta locus with a previously published PCR protocol. Per the source publication's procedure: Any read whose average quality score fell below 30 was discarded, and IMSEQ was used to process the reads that remained. Vbeta gene, Jbeta gene and CDR3 amino acid sequence were used to define clonotypes. Repertoire overlap between populations was quantified with the Morisita-Horn index computed on the top 100 expanded clones. Clonal diversity was assessed with Rényi diversity profiles calculated on the top 100 expanded clones. TCRdb reprocessed the reads; each CDR3 protein sequence makes one entry, and DNA is unavailable. The V and J calls follow TCRdb's processing rather than the paper's. The sample's clone listing holds more than 2,500 distinct CDR3 sequences. The top ten clones comprise roughly 3.4% of the sample.

No count is recorded, though its frequency marks this clonotype as medium-sized (0.01 to 0.1%). This clone's antigen is unknown. The sequence was obtained from a human donor in good health. Sequencing was done on a sample of memory CD4+ T cells from blood.

The CDR3 reads as follows: CASSLPSSYEQYF. The V gene is TRBV7-2 and the J gene is TRBJ2-7. The CDR3, from cysteine to phenylalanine, totals 13 residues. No DNA was logged. CDR1 and CDR2 are read off the germline V gene as SGHTA and FQGNSA.